A selection of T cell receptor beta chains follows, all from one sample in a study of blood T cell repertoires in COVID-19. Only in-frame clones appear in the TCRdb table, and some are missing; sequencing was by immunoSEQ multiplex PCR. The data contain about 300,000 clones, about 93% of them seen just once; the ten biggest clones take up 1.1%. The sample taken for sequencing was PBMCs or T cells enriched from blood (not recorded which). The source of these receptors is a woman in her twenties or thirties who had recovered from COVID-19. The CDR3 runs from the conserved cysteine through the conserved F or W. A D gene is named only where the DNA matches it firmly. Expanded clones get a size class; other rows say once, few or many, or leave the size out.

D,size,J,V,CDR3,DNA
TRBD1,-,TRBJ1-4,TRBV19,CASSRQGASEKLFF,TGTGCCAGTAGCCGACAGGGGGCAAGTGAAAAACTGTTTTTT
-,-,TRBJ2-3,TRBV9,CASSGGATDTQYF,TGTGCCAGCAGCGGCGGAGCCACAGATACGCAGTATTTT
TRBD2,-,TRBJ2-7,TRBV7-9,CASSPTSGRAFYEQYF,TGTGCCAGCAGCCCTACTAGCGGGAGGGCCTTCTACGAGCAGTACTTC
-,-,TRBJ2-6,TRBV7-6,CASSPIVAGVLSGANVLTF,TGTGCCAGCAGCCCTATAGTAGCAGGGGTATTGTCTGGGGCCAACGTCCTGACTTTC
TRBD2,-,TRBJ2-7,TRBV19,CASSGGRAPYEQYF,TGTGCCAGTAGTGGCGGGAGGGCACCCTACGAGCAGTACTTC
TRBD1,-,TRBJ2-7,TRBV7-2,CASSRDRVYEQYF,TGTGCCAGCAGCAGGGACAGAGTCTACGAGCAGTACTTC
-,-,TRBJ2-5,TRBV14,CASSQDVARRETQYF,TGTGCCAGCAGCCAAGATGTGGCGAGGAGGGAGACCCAGTACTTC
TRBD2,-,TRBJ2-1,TRBV19,CASSIGTSGRASDNEQFF,TGTGCCAGTAGTATAGGGACTAGCGGGAGGGCCTCCGACAATGAGCAGTTCTTC
-,-,TRBJ1-1,TRBV15,CATQDIGGPGLEAFF,TGTGCCACGCAAGATATTGGAGGTCCCGGGCTCGAAGCTTTCTTT
TRBD2,-,TRBJ2-7,TRBV5-1,CASSPSTGGTYEQYF,TGCGCCAGCAGCCCTAGCACGGGAGGGACCTACGAGCAGTACTTC
TRBD1,-,TRBJ1-4,TRBV7-8,CASSSRDRITNEKLFF,TGTGCCAGCAGCTCCCGGGACAGGATCACTAATGAAAAACTGTTTTTT
TRBD2,-,TRBJ2-3,TRBV18,CASSPSSGRTDTQYF,TGTGCCAGCTCACCTTCAAGCGGGAGGACAGATACGCAGTATTTT
TRBD1,-,TRBJ1-6,TRBV7-3,CASSARAGGEGSPLHF,TGTGCCAGCAGCGCCCGAGCAGGGGGCGAGGGTTCACCCCTCCACTTT
-,once,TRBJ1-2,TRBV20-1,CSASVRGSYGYTF,TGCAGTGCTAGTGTTAGGGGAAGTTATGGCTACACCTTC
-,-,TRBJ2-3,TRBV5-5,CASSSPSSTDTQYF,TGTGCCAGCAGCTCCCCCTCTAGCACAGATACGCAGTATTTT
-,-,TRBJ1-6,TRBV6-5,CASVGAAGSPLHF,TGTGCCAGCGTCGGAGCGGCAGGTTCACCCCTCCACTTT
-,-,TRBJ1-1,TRBV2,CASNSGGSTEAFF,TGTGCCAGCAACTCGGGGGGGTCCACTGAAGCTTTCTTT
-,-,TRBJ1-6,TRBV30,CAWSLQGGNSPLHF,TGTGCCTGGAGTTTACAGGGAGGGAATTCACCCCTCCACTTT
-,-,TRBJ2-7,TRBV28,CASSLGPSYEQYF,TGTGCCAGCAGTCTTGGGCCATCCTACGAGCAGTACTTC
-,-,TRBJ2-1,TRBV6-5,CASSYGLNYNEQFF,TGTGCCAGCAGTTACGGACTAAACTACAATGAGCAGTTCTTC
TRBD2,-,TRBJ2-1,TRBV29-1,CSVYPLAVYNEQFF,TGCAGCGTTTACCCACTAGCGGTCTACAATGAGCAGTTCTTC
-,once,TRBJ2-7,TRBV7-2,CASSPRLGGFSEQYF,TGTGCCAGCAGCCCTCGACTGGGAGGCTTCTCCGAGCAGTACTTC
-,-,TRBJ1-1,TRBV28,CASSLPGSMNTEAFF,TGTGCCAGCAGTTTGCCGGGGTCCATGAACACTGAAGCTTTCTTT
TRBD2,-,TRBJ2-1,TRBV6-2/TRBV6-3,CASSAFGLAAHNEQFF,TGTGCCAGCAGTGCATTTGGACTAGCGGCTCACAATGAGCAGTTCTTC
TRBD2,-,TRBJ2-1,TRBV7-3,CASSPASGSYNEQFF,TGTGCCAGCAGCCCCGCTAGCGGGAGTTACAATGAGCAGTTCTTC
TRBD1,-,TRBJ1-1,TRBV18,CASSPRPGTGAAEAFF,TGTGCCAGCTCACCCCGCCCCGGGACAGGGGCTGCTGAAGCTTTCTTT
-,-,TRBJ1-1,TRBV6-6,CASSYSKETEAFF,TGTGCCAGCAGTTACTCGAAGGAGACTGAAGCTTTCTTT
-,-,TRBJ1-5,TRBV7-8,CASSLGGGFSNQPQHF,TGTGCCAGCAGCTTAGGGGGCGGATTTAGCAATCAGCCCCAGCATTTT
TRBD1,-,TRBJ2-7,TRBV7-2,CASSFRDRAYEQYF,TGTGCCAGCAGCTTCCGGGACAGGGCCTACGAGCAGTACTTC
TRBD2,-,TRBJ2-2,TRBV9,CASSPALAGVTGELFF,TGTGCCAGCAGCCCGGCTCTGGCGGGAGTCACCGGGGAGCTGTTTTTT
-,-,TRBJ2-4,TRBV29-1,CSVAQEKNIQYF,TGCAGCGTTGCACAGGAAAAAAACATTCAGTACTTC
TRBD1,-,TRBJ2-5,TRBV7-2,CASSSYGQGQETQYF,TGTGCCAGCAGCTCGTACGGACAGGGACAAGAGACCCAGTACTTC
-,-,TRBJ2-7,TRBV6-2/TRBV6-3,CASSGSGLTSYEQYF,TGTGCCAGCAGTGGGTCAGGACTAACCTCCTACGAGCAGTACTTC
-,-,TRBJ2-5,TRBV7-2,CASSLVFTGNQETQYF,TGTGCCAGCAGCTTGGTTTTTACAGGGAACCAAGAGACCCAGTACTTC
TRBD2,-,TRBJ2-7,TRBV7-2,CASSSLAGGSREQYF,TGTGCCAGCAGCTCTCTAGCGGGAGGATCTCGCGAGCAGTACTTC
-,-,TRBJ1-6,TRBV5-5,CASSPPRGERSYNSPLHF,TGTGCCAGCAGCCCTCCCCGTGGCGAGCGCTCCTATAATTCACCCCTCCACTTT
TRBD1,-,TRBJ1-5,TRBV24-1,CATSDSMGQGYSNQPQHF,TGTGCCACCAGTGATTCAATGGGACAGGGGTATAGCAATCAGCCCCAGCATTTT
-,-,TRBJ1-5,TRBV19,CASSMRQGFQPQHF,TGTGCCAGTAGTATGAGGCAGGGGTTTCAGCCCCAGCATTTT
TRBD1,-,TRBJ1-3,TRBV18,CASSPPTGGSGNTIYF,TGTGCCAGCTCACCACCAACAGGGGGCTCTGGAAACACCATATATTTT
-,-,TRBJ2-3,TRBV7-2,CASSLDAGPDTQYF,TGTGCCAGCAGCTTAGACGCAGGGCCAGATACGCAGTATTTT